A selection of T cell receptor beta chains follows, all from one sample in a study of HIV-infected children after antiretroviral therapy interruption. TCRdb redid the calling of the 3' RACE reads with MiXCR, one entry per CDR3 protein. The sample holds 40,000 to 55,000 distinct CDR3 sequences; 4.3% are singletons and the top ten take roughly 0.7%. This material consisted of CD45RA+ CD4+ T cells from PBMCs, pooled from several time points, taken from a donor given antiretroviral therapy, either interrupted or continuous. Receptors were obtained from a pool of human donors with HIV. Both conserved end residues are part of each CDR3. D genes are given only for firm matches. Where a row states a size, it is once, few, many or the class of an expanded clone; other rows omit it.

V	J	size	D	CDR3	DNA
TRBV5-5	TRBJ2-1	many	TRBD2	CASSLLAGGQDEQFF	TGTGCCAGCAGCCTCCTAGCGGGGGGGCAGGACGAGCAGTTCTTC
TRBV10-3	TRBJ1-1	many	TRBD1	CAISDSDRGRGEAFF	TGTGCCATCAGTGATTCGGACAGGGGGCGAGGTGAAGCTTTCTTT
TRBV5-6	TRBJ2-1	NA	NA	CASSLAAGENEQFF	TGCGCCAGCAGCTTGGCGGCAGGAGAGAATGAGCAGTTCTTC
TRBV2	TRBJ2-1	few	NA	CASSEAGPGQEQFF	TGTGCCAGCAGTGAAGCGGGCCCTGGACAAGAGCAGTTCTTC
TRBV6-5	TRBJ2-3	many	NA	CASSYSNSEDTQYF	TGTGCCAGCAGTTACTCGAATTCGGAGGATACGCAGTATTTT
TRBV7-2	TRBJ2-1	many	TRBD2	CASSLTPQRGSGDEQFF	TGTGCCAGCAGCTTAACCCCCCAGCGGGGGTCGGGGGATGAGCAGTTCTTC
TRBV5-8	TRBJ2-2	many	NA	CASSSPWGVGELFF	TGTGCCAGCAGTTCGCCGTGGGGGGTCGGGGAGCTGTTTTTT
TRBV2	TRBJ1-5	few	TRBD1	CASREQGAYQPQHF	TGTGCCAGCAGGGAACAGGGGGCCTATCAGCCCCAGCATTTT
TRBV4-2	TRBJ2-5	many	NA	CASSRTGGGQDTQYF	TGTGCCAGCAGTCGGACTGGGGGAGGCCAAGACACCCAGTACTTT
TRBV11-2	TRBJ2-2	few	NA	CASSPLQDGELFF	TGTGCCAGCAGCCCTCTCCAGGACGGGGAGCTGTTTTTT
TRBV7-2	TRBJ2-1	many	NA	CASSLSPGAVGYNEQFF	TGTGCCAGCAGCTTAAGCCCCGGGGCAGTCGGTTACAATGAGCAGTTCTTC
TRBV5-5	TRBJ2-2	NA	TRBD1	CASSLARVGQGASGELFF	TGTGCCAGCAGCTTGGCCCGGGTCGGACAGGGGGCATCCGGGGAGCTGTTTTTT
TRBV24-1	TRBJ1-5	many	NA	CATSAIGFQPQHF	TGTGCCACCAGTGCCATCGGGTTCCAGCCCCAGCATTTT
TRBV5-1	TRBJ2-1	many	TRBD2	CASSLLSGGYNEQFF	TGCGCCAGCAGCTTGCTGAGCGGGGGCTACAATGAGCAGTTCTTC
TRBV6-2/TRBV6-3	TRBJ2-3	many	TRBD2	CASRHPTSGETQYF	TGTGCCAGCAGACACCCTACTAGCGGAGAGACGCAGTATTTT
TRBV7-6	TRBJ1-1	many	NA	CASSLVQGMNTEAFF	TGTGCCAGCAGCTTAGTTCAGGGGATGAACACTGAAGCTTTCTTT
TRBV6-2/TRBV6-3	TRBJ2-7	many	NA	CASSFGRAGFYEQYF	TGTGCCAGCAGTTTTGGTCGGGCCGGTTTCTACGAGCAGTACTTC
TRBV2	TRBJ1-2	many	NA	CASSVSENYGYTF	TGTGCCAGCAGTGTGTCAGAAAACTATGGCTACACCTTC
TRBV7-9	TRBJ1-4	many	NA	CASSTYPDGIEKLFF	TGTGCCAGCAGCACATACCCGGACGGGATTGAAAAACTGTTTTTT
TRBV19	TRBJ1-6	many	TRBD1	CASSPGTGGFPLHF	TGTGCCAGTAGTCCCGGGACAGGGGGCTTCCCCCTCCACTTT
TRBV20-1	TRBJ2-7	many	NA	CSARATSYEQYF	TGCAGTGCTCGGGCCACCTCCTACGAGCAGTACTTC
TRBV7-2	TRBJ1-6	few	NA	CASSYPRSPLHF	TGTGCCAGCAGCTATCCCCGGTCACCCCTCCACTTT
TRBV6-5	TRBJ1-1	many	TRBD1	CASSRQGDPEAFF	TGTGCCAGCAGTCGACAGGGGGATCCTGAAGCTTTCTTT
TRBV30	TRBJ1-1	many	NA	CAWRGQPNTEAFF	TGTGCCTGGAGGGGGCAGCCGAACACTGAAGCTTTCTTT
TRBV15	TRBJ1-1	medium-sized	TRBD1	CATSRPDRGLTEAFF	TGTGCCACCAGCAGACCGGACAGGGGGTTAACTGAAGCTTTCTTT
TRBV4-2	TRBJ1-3	many	NA	CASSQDPRATGNTIYF	TGTGCCAGCAGCCAAGATCCTAGAGCAACTGGAAACACCATATATTTT
TRBV19	TRBJ2-7	many	TRBD2	CASRGEHEQYF	TGTGCCAGTCGGGGGGAGCACGAGCAGTACTTC
TRBV6-1	TRBJ2-2	many	NA	CASGTNPIAGELFF	TGTGCCAGCGGGACGAACCCGATTGCGGGGGAGCTGTTTTTT
TRBV20-1	TRBJ2-7	many	TRBD1	CSGGQGAYEQYF	TGCAGTGGGGGACAGGGAGCCTACGAGCAGTACTTC
TRBV20-1	TRBJ1-1	many	NA	CSAPPRGASRTEAFF	TGCAGTGCCCCGCCCAGGGGCGCCTCGAGGACTGAAGCTTTCTTT
TRBV20-1	TRBJ2-4	few	TRBD1	CSVQGDIQYF	TGCAGTGTACAGGGGGACATTCAGTACTTC
TRBV19	TRBJ1-3	few	NA	CASSRPRHSSGNTIYF	TGTGCCAGTAGTAGACCGAGACACTCCTCTGGAAACACCATATATTTT
TRBV5-1	TRBJ1-2	many	TRBD1	CASSATGDGYTF	TGCGCCAGCAGCGCTACAGGGGATGGCTACACCTTC
TRBV30	TRBJ1-1	NA	NA	CACKRNMNTEAFF	TGTGCCTGTAAGAGAAACATGAACACTGAAGCTTTCTTT
TRBV6-5	TRBJ2-5	NA	NA	CASSLNRAVETQYF	TGTGCCAGCAGTTTGAACAGGGCGGTCGAGACCCAGTACTTC
TRBV30	TRBJ2-7	many	NA	CAWEIPIHEQYF	TGTGCCTGGGAGATTCCTATACACGAGCAGTACTTC
TRBV7-8	TRBJ2-7	many	TRBD2	CASSWLAGDTYEQYF	TGTGCCAGCAGCTGGCTAGCGGGGGATACCTACGAGCAGTACTTC
TRBV7-2	TRBJ2-1	many	NA	CASSSGTPTYNEQFF	TGTGCCAGCAGCTCCGGGACTCCCACCTACAATGAGCAGTTCTTC
TRBV20-1	TRBJ1-3	medium-sized	NA	CSARDRLSGNTIYF	TGCAGTGCTAGAGACAGGTTAAGTGGAAACACCATATATTTT
TRBV2	TRBJ2-3	once	TRBD1	CAWSVWDRGPDTQYF	TGTGCCTGGAGTGTCTGGGACAGGGGGCCGGATACGCAGTATTTT
TRBV5-1	TRBJ1-5	many	NA	CASSLDGARQPQHF	TGCGCCAGCAGCTTGGATGGGGCACGGCAGCCCCAGCATTTT
TRBV5-5	TRBJ1-1	few	NA	CASSLLGEAFF	TGTGCCAGCAGCTTGTTGGGTGAAGCTTTCTTT
TRBV29-1	TRBJ2-7	many	TRBD1	CSVRTGGNYEQYF	TGCAGCGTCCGGACAGGGGGAAACTACGAGCAGTACTTC
TRBV11-2	TRBJ1-5	many	NA	CASSLVAGSNQPQHF	TGTGCCAGCAGCTTAGTTGCCGGTAGCAATCAGCCCCAGCATTTT
TRBV6-9	TRBJ2-4	many	NA	CAPLWAGVENIQYF	TGTGCCCCCCTGTGGGCAGGGGTTGAAAACATTCAGTACTTC
TRBV6-1	TRBJ2-5	few	TRBD2	CASGGGLAETQYF	TGTGCCAGCGGTGGAGGACTAGCGGAGACCCAGTACTTC